The clone carrying this T cell receptor beta chain was found many times. The antigen remains undetermined. This entry comes from a study of neurological immune-mediated disorders. Trimming shortened V by 6 bases and J by 0 bases, and 15 bases separated the two germline ends. Germline V gives CDR1 MNHEY, CDR2 SVGAGI. This CDR3 region has 17 residues. The cDNA was produced through 5'RACE with 10-nucleotide random UMIs. Via MiXCR, TCRdb re-called the 5' RACE reads, giving one row per CDR3 protein. The sample has over 60,000 distinct CDR3 sequences, approximately 5% seen once; the top ten hold about 2%. Points from the study as a whole: Phylogenetic grouping assigned the repertoires of 18 of 34 multiple sclerosis patients to one related-CDR3 cluster, which constitutes a possible signature. Private repertoires in all groups were suggested by the finding that expanded clones across subjects shared no CDR3 amino acid sequences.

Where libraries were unsorted, they were derived from 2 million PBMCs stored at -80 degrees C. Sequencing was carried out using PBMCs. This rearrangement joins TRBV6-5 to TRBJ2-6; no firm D call. The sequence came from a woman in her 70s with multiple sclerosis. CDR3 residues: CASSPVAESSGANVLTF. CDR3 sequence (DNA): TGTGCCAGCAGCCCGGTGGCGGAGAGCTCTGGGGCCAACGTCCTGACTTTC.